Listed below are T cell receptor beta chains from one sample, sequenced in a study of T-cell memory formation after mild COVID-19. MiXCR was run by TCRdb on the 5' RACE reads, yielding one entry per CDR3 protein. The table has some 57,000 distinct CDR3 sequences, 12% seen once. Sequencing used PBMCs or a T cell subset sorted from them (not recorded which). The receptors originated from a man aged 18 to 30 who had mild COVID-19 (a few samples of this study predate the infection). Cell type and time point are not known. Each CDR3 is given with its conserved first and last residue. Fields, in order: CDR3 DNA, CDR3 protein, D gene, clone size, J gene, V gene. D genes are given only for firm matches. Where a row states a size, it is once, few, many or the class of an expanded clone; other rows omit it.

TGTGCCAGCAGCTTGACGCCGACTGACCGGGAGACCCAGTACTTC,CASSLTPTDRETQYF,-,many,TRBJ2-5,TRBV5-5
TGTGCCAGCAGCGGCAGGGGAGGCAGTGGAAACACCATATATTTT,CASSGRGGSGNTIYF,-,few,TRBJ1-3,TRBV3-1
TGTGCCAGCAGCGCCCGGGAGAGGCTCGGAGAGACCCAGTACTTC,CASSARERLGETQYF,-,many,TRBJ2-5,TRBV7-9
TGTGCCAGCAGCTTAGAGGGGTTCACTGAAGCTTTCTTT,CASSLEGFTEAFF,-,few,TRBJ1-1,TRBV11-2
TGTGCCAGCAGATCAGGGGTCTATAGCAATCAGCCCCAGCATTTT,CASRSGVYSNQPQHF,-,few,TRBJ1-5,TRBV12-3/TRBV12-4
TGCAGTGCAGCAGCTTCCCACTCTGGAAACACCATATATTTT,CSAAASHSGNTIYF,-,-,TRBJ1-3,TRBV20-1
TGTGCCAGCAGTCCTCCCGGGACCAGCAATCAGCCCCAGCATTTT,CASSPPGTSNQPQHF,-,-,TRBJ1-5,TRBV12-3/TRBV12-4
TGTGCCAGCAGTTACTCCCGACAGGGGTGGATGGGGGCTCACTCTGGAAACACCATATATTTT,CASSYSRQGWMGAHSGNTIYF,TRBD1,-,TRBJ1-3,TRBV6-6
TGCAGTGCTAGAGAACCGGTCAATTATAATTCACCCCTCCACTTT,CSAREPVNYNSPLHF,-,-,TRBJ1-6,TRBV20-1
TGTGCCAGTAGGCGCCTGGGGGGGACGGAGGCCTACGAGCAGTACTTC,CASRRLGGTEAYEQYF,TRBD2,-,TRBJ2-7,TRBV19
TGTGCCAGCAGTCGGACAGGTCTGGCCTCTGGCTACACCTTC,CASSRTGLASGYTF,TRBD1,many,TRBJ1-2,TRBV6-5
TGTGCCAGCAATGACCCAGGGGACTCTTTCTATGGCTACACCTTC,CASNDPGDSFYGYTF,-,-,TRBJ1-2,TRBV6-2/TRBV6-3
TGCGCCAGCAGGACCCGGGGGGCTCCCACAGATACGCAGTATTTT,CASRTRGAPTDTQYF,-,-,TRBJ2-3,TRBV5-1
TGTGCCACAGGGACAGGGCTGGAGACCCAGTACTTC,CATGTGLETQYF,TRBD1,-,TRBJ2-5,TRBV10-3
TGTGCCTGGACCAAGGGGAACCGGAATCAGCCCCAGCATTTT,CAWTKGNRNQPQHF,-,-,TRBJ1-5,TRBV30
TGTGCCAGCAGCCCTTTAGCGGGAGGGGGAGAGACCCAGTACTTC,CASSPLAGGGETQYF,TRBD2,-,TRBJ2-5,TRBV7-6
TGTGCCAGCAGCCAAAGGGATCAGCCCCAGCATTTT,CASSQRDQPQHF,-,-,TRBJ1-5,TRBV7-8
TGTGCCAGCAGCTTAGTTGGGGCCGCGCTAGAGGAGACCCAGTACTTC,CASSLVGAALEETQYF,-,few,TRBJ2-5,TRBV7-2
TGTGCCAGCAGGGGCCTCTCTGGGGCCAACGTCCTGACTTTC,CASRGLSGANVLTF,-,-,TRBJ2-6,TRBV12-3/TRBV12-4
TGTGCCAGCAGTTACTCTTTGGCAGGGAGTTTGTATGGCTACACCTTC,CASSYSLAGSLYGYTF,-,few,TRBJ1-2,TRBV6-5
TGTGCCAGCAGCTTAGCTGCGAAACGAGAGACCCAGTACTTC,CASSLAAKRETQYF,-,few,TRBJ2-5,TRBV7-2
TGTGCCTGGAGTGTGGGGGGGTACCAAGAGACCCAGTACTTC,CAWSVGGYQETQYF,TRBD2,few,TRBJ2-5,TRBV30
TGTGCCAGCAGCCGGGACAATGAGCAGTTCTTC,CASSRDNEQFF,-,many,TRBJ2-1,TRBV4-2
TGCGCCAGCAGCTTGATCACAGGGGATTCACCCCTCCACTTT,CASSLITGDSPLHF,TRBD1,few,TRBJ1-6,TRBV5-1
TGCGCCAGCAGCTCCTACGGGACGGAGAGTGGCAATGAGCAGTTCTTC,CASSSYGTESGNEQFF,-,many,TRBJ2-1,TRBV5-1
TGTGCCAGCAGCCCGTCCTACTACGAGCAGTACTTC,CASSPSYYEQYF,-,many,TRBJ2-7,TRBV7-4
TGTGCCAGCAGTGACTGGAGACAGGCCACCGAGCAGTACTTC,CASSDWRQATEQYF,-,few,TRBJ2-7,TRBV6-4
TGTGCCAGCACCCCCGGCAGAATCTATGGCTACACCTTC,CASTPGRIYGYTF,-,-,TRBJ1-2,TRBV28
-,CASRTGGRYPGSCFF,-,-,TRBJ2-2,TRBV27
TGTGCCAGCAGCCGAGACCCGGGGTACAATGAGCAGTTCTTC,CASSRDPGYNEQFF,-,few,TRBJ2-1,TRBV7-9
TGTGCCAGCTCCCTTGACGGGACTAGCGCCTACGAGCAGTACTTC,CASSLDGTSAYEQYF,TRBD2,-,TRBJ2-7,TRBV18
TGTGCCAGCTCACCGGTTAACACAGGAGATACGCAGTATTTT,CASSPVNTGDTQYF,-,-,TRBJ2-3,TRBV18
TGCGCCAGCAGCCACCGGGGGAAGACGGCAGAGGACACTGAAGCTTTCTTT,CASSHRGKTAEDTEAFF,-,many,TRBJ1-1,TRBV4-1
TGTGCCAGCAGTCGACTAGCGGGGGGAACCTACGAGCAGTACTTC,CASSRLAGGTYEQYF,TRBD2,few,TRBJ2-7,TRBV5-6
TGCGCCAGCAGCTTGCGACAGGGCGAAACTGAAGCTTTCTTT,CASSLRQGETEAFF,TRBD1,few,TRBJ1-1,TRBV5-1
TGTGCCAGCAGCTCCTCCCCGGACAGTTCAAACACTGAAGCTTTCTTT,CASSSSPDSSNTEAFF,-,few,TRBJ1-1,TRBV5-4
TGCAGCGTTGAAGGGGTAGAGGATTACGAGCAGTACTTC,CSVEGVEDYEQYF,-,-,TRBJ2-7,TRBV29-1
TGCGCCAGCAGCCCCGGACAGGGGGGAGATACGCAGTATTTT,CASSPGQGGDTQYF,TRBD1,many,TRBJ2-3,TRBV5-1
TGTGCCAGCAGTTTGCGGGACGCCGGACCAGATACGCAGTATTTT,CASSLRDAGPDTQYF,-,-,TRBJ2-3,TRBV6-2/TRBV6-3
TGCGCCAGCAGCCAAGATTGGGGAAACTATGGCTACACCTTC,CASSQDWGNYGYTF,-,many,TRBJ1-2,TRBV4-3
TGTGCCAGCACCCAAGGCGATACTGAAGCTTTCTTT,CASTQGDTEAFF,-,-,TRBJ1-1,TRBV6-5
TGTGCCAGCAGCTTAGCGGGGGGGTTGAATGAGCAGTTCTTC,CASSLAGGLNEQFF,TRBD2,many,TRBJ2-1,TRBV7-2
TGCGCCAGCAGCTTGGGCCAGGGAGGGATCCAGGAGACCCAGTACTTC,CASSLGQGGIQETQYF,TRBD2,-,TRBJ2-5,TRBV5-1
TGTGCCAGCAGTTTTTCGGGAAGTCTGGGGACCCAGTACTTC,CASSFSGSLGTQYF,-,-,TRBJ2-5,TRBV28
TGCAGTGCTAGTGAGCTAGCAGAAAAACGGGGTGAGCAGTTCTTC,CSASELAEKRGEQFF,-,-,TRBJ2-1,TRBV20-1
TGCAGTGCTCCCGGGTCCAGCGGGGGGCCAAAAAACATTCAGTACTTC,CSAPGSSGGPKNIQYF,TRBD2,-,TRBJ2-4,TRBV20-1
TGTGCCAGCAGTTACTCCTACAATGAGCAGTTCTTC,CASSYSYNEQFF,-,few,TRBJ2-1,TRBV6-2/TRBV6-3